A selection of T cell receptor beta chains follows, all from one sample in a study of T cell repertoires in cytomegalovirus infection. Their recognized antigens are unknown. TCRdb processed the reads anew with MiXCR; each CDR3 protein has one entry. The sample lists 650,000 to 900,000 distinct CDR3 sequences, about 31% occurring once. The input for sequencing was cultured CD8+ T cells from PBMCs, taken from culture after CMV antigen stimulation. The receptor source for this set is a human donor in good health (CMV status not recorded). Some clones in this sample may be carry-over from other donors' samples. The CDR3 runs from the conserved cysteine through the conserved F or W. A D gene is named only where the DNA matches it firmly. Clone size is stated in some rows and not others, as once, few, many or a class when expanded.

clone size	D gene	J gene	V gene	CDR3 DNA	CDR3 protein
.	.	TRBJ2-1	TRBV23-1	TGCGCCAGCAGTCAATCACAGGGATGCGATGAGCAGTTCTTC	CASSQSQGCDEQFF
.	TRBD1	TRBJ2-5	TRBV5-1	TGCGCCAGCAGCCCGCCGGACAGGGAAGAGACCCAGTACTTC	CASSPPDREETQYF
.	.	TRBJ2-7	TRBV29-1	TGCAGCGTCGTCCCCGCAGGGCAGGACGAGCAGTACTTC	CSVVPAGQDEQYF
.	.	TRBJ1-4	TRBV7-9	TGTGCCAGCAGCTCCTCCGGAGAAAACAGGGAAAAACTGTTTTTT	CASSSSGENREKLFF
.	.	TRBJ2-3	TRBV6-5	TGTGCCAGCAGTTACGGGGGGGGGCACACAGATACGCAGTATTTT	CASSYGGGHTDTQYF
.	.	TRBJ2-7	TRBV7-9	TGTGCCAGCAGCTTTCCGGTTAATCCCTACGAGCAGTACTTC	CASSFPVNPYEQYF
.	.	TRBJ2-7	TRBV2	TGTGCCAGCAGTGACCCTCCTAAGCAGTACTTC	CASSDPPKQYF
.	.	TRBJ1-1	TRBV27	TGTGCCAGCAGTTTAAAAAGCAGGGATTTTATTGGGAACACTGAAGCTTTCTTT	CASSLKSRDFIGNTEAFF
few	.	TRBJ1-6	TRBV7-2	TGTGCCAGCAGCTTAGCAGTTGTAGGGAAAGTACCCCTCCACTTT	CASSLAVVGKVPLHF
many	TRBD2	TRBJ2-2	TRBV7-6	TGTGCCAGCAGCTTCCCTCGGGGCGGGGGGCACACGAACACCGGGGAGCTGTTTTTT	CASSFPRGGGHTNTGELFF
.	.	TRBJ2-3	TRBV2	TGTGCCAGCAGTGTTTTCCCCACAGGATCAGATACGCAGTATTTT	CASSVFPTGSDTQYF
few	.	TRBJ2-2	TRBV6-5	TGTGCCAGCAGTTACTCGGGGGGTAGGACCGGGGAGCTGTTTTTT	CASSYSGGRTGELFF
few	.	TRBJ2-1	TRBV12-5	TGTGCTAGTGCCATTGGGGGGAATGAGCAGTTCTTC	CASAIGGNEQFF
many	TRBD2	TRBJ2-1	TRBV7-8	TGTGCCAGCAGCGTTAGCGGGGGCAGCTCCTACAATGAGCAGTTCTTC	CASSVSGGSSYNEQFF
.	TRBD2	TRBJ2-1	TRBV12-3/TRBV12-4	TGTGCCAGCAGTTCTTACGGGACTAGCGGGGGGGCCGGTGAGCAGTTCTTC	CASSSYGTSGGAGEQFF
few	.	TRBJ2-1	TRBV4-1	TGCGCCAGCAGCCAAGAACGGGGACCCTACAATGAGCAGTTCTTC	CASSQERGPYNEQFF
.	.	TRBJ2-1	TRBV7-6	TGTGCCAGCAGACTGGCCGGAGACTACAATGAGCAGTTCTTC	CASRLAGDYNEQFF
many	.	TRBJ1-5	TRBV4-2	TGTGCCAGCAGCCAAACCCTGACGGTGGCTCGACAGCCCCAGCATTTT	CASSQTLTVARQPQHF
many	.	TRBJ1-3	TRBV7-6	TGTGCCAGCAGTCTTAGCCCCCAGGAGCTTTCTGGAAACACCATATATTTT	CASSLSPQELSGNTIYF
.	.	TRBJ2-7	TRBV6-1	TGTGCCAGCAGTGTGGCGATGAGCTACGAGCAGTACTTC	CASSVAMSYEQYF
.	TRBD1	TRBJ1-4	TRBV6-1	TGTGCCAGCAGTGAAGCGACTTTTAGACAGGGGGGAAGGAAACTGTTTTTT	CASSEATFRQGGRKLFF
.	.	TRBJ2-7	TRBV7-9	TGTGCCAGCAGCTTAGCGGGTCGGACAGTCTCCTACGAGCAGTACTTC	CASSLAGRTVSYEQYF
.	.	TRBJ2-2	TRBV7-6	TGTGCCAGCAGCATAGGGGGGCACACCGGGGAGCTGTTTTTT	CASSIGGHTGELFF
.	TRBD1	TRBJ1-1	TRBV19	TGTGCCAGGAGTACAGGGGCGGGAACTGAAGCTTTCTTT	CARSTGAGTEAFF
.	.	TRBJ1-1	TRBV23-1	TGCGCCAGCAGTCAATCGTCAGGGTTGCCTGAAGCTTTCTTT	CASSQSSGLPEAFF
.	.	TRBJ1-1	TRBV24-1	TGTGCCACCAGTGATTCGGGTGGGACTGAAGCTTTCTTT	CATSDSGGTEAFF
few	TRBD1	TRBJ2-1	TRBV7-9	TGTGCCAGCAGCGTTACCGGGACAGGGTTCAATGAGCAGTTCTTC	CASSVTGTGFNEQFF
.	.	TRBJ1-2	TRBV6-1	TGTGCCAGCAGCGCCGCAGGGGCCGACTATGGCTACACCTTC	CASSAAGADYGYTF
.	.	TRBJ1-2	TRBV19	TGTGCCAGTAGCCCCTCGCGGACCAATAACTATGGCTACACCTTC	CASSPSRTNNYGYTF
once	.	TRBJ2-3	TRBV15	TGTGCCACCAGCCTTTCGGGTGAGAATACGCAGTATTTT	CATSLSGENTQYF
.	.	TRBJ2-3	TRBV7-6	TGTGCCAGCAGCCCATGGCGCGGGGCCAACACAGAGACGCAGTATTTT	CASSPWRGANTETQYF
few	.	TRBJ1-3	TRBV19	TGTGCCAGTAGTGCCCGGACCTCTGGAAACACCATATATTTT	CASSARTSGNTIYF
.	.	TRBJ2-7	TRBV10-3	TGTGCCATCAGTGAGTCGTCGGAAGGCGGCTACGAGCAGTACTTC	CAISESSEGGYEQYF
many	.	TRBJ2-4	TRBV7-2	TGTGCCAGCAGCCCAAGGGCATCCAAAAACATTCAGTACTTC	CASSPRASKNIQYF
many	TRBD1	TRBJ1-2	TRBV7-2	TGTGCCAGCAGCTCCTGGACAGGCCTCAACTATGGCTACACCTTC	CASSSWTGLNYGYTF
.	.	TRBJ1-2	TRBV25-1	TGTGCCAGCAGTGAACCTCAGATTAACTATGGCTACACCTTC	CASSEPQINYGYTF
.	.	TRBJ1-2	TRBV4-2	TGTGCCAGCAGCCAAGATCAAACGGACTCCTATGGCTACACCTTC	CASSQDQTDSYGYTF
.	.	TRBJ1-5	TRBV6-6	TGTGCCAGCAGTTACGTCTGGGGCAGCAATCAGCCCCAGCATTTT	CASSYVWGSNQPQHF
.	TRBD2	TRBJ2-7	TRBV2	TGTGCCAGCAGGGTAGCGGGGCTCTACGAGCAGTACTTC	CASRVAGLYEQYF
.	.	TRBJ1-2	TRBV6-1	TGTGCCAGCAGAGACGCCACTTACTATGGCTACACCTTC	CASRDATYYGYTF